These 12 T cell receptor beta chains were sequenced from one sample in a study of T cell repertoires in cytomegalovirus infection. TCRdb independently ran MiXCR on the reads; one entry per CDR3 protein. The data show more than 650,000 distinct CDR3 sequences, 35% to 45% seen once. What was sequenced was PBMCs. Every receptor here comes from a human donor in good health (CMV status not recorded). Some clones in this sample may be carry-over from other donors' samples.

A few counts support this clonotype. J is TRBJ1-5 and V is TRBV5-1, with D possibly matching TRBD1 (5 bases). The ends were cut back, 0 bases at V and 4 bases at J, with 14 bases in the middle. CDR1 is SGHRS, CDR2 YFSETQ, per germline. This CDR3 comprises 16 residues. The CDR3 here is CASSLGSGAANQPQHF. The CDR3 coding sequence is TGCGCCAGCAGCTTGGGGTCTGGGGCAGCAAATCAGCCCCAGCATTTT.

This chain links TRBV27 with TRBJ2-7; D possibly matches TRBD1 or TRBD2 (5 bases each). CDR1 is MNHEY and CDR2 is SMNVEV in the germline V gene (reference sequence). The CDR3 runs 14 residues. V lost 3 bases and J lost 7, with 16 bases in between. CDR3 coding DNA: TGTGCCAGCAGTTTTAGACGGGGCGGAACGGAGCAGTACTTC. Its protein product is CASSFRRGGTEQYF.

The chain couples TRBV19 to TRBJ1-1, with 7 bases fitting TRBD1. CDR3 length equals 13 residues. Germline loops: CDR1 LNHDA, CDR2 SQIVND (reference sequence). V dropped 4 bases and J dropped 3; count of bases not matched to a gene: 2. The CDR3 DNA reads as TGTGCCAGTAGTACCAGGGGGTACACTGAAGCTTTCTTT. Translation: CASSTRGYTEAFF.

As to this clonotype: The final CDR3 position lacks the conserved phenylalanine or tryptophan, pointing to a likely read error. V usage is TRBV7-2 and J usage is TRBJ2-7; D gene ambiguous. Trimming stripped 5 bases from V and 4 bases from J, with 15 bases between. The germline V gene has CDR1 SGHTA and CDR2 FQGNSA. The CDR3 has 14 amino acids. CDR3 sequence reads: CASSPSPADYEQYL. CDR3 nucleotides: TGTGCCAGCAGCCCGTCGCCCGCGGATTACGAGCAGTACTTA.

Ten or more counts support this clonotype. This rearrangement joins TRBV7-2 to TRBJ1-4; weak D call: TRBD1 (6 bases). V shed 5 bases and J shed 0 bases, with 10 bases lying between them. The CDR3 is made up of 15 amino acids. Per the germline V gene, CDR1 is SGHTA and CDR2 is FQGNSA. This chain's CDR3 is CASSLGQATNEKLFF. DNA for the CDR3: TGTGCCAGCAGCCTGGGACAAGCAACTAATGAAAAACTGTTTTTT.

The chain carries TRBV18 and TRBJ1-5; D gene uncertain. The V and J ends lost 5 bases and 3 bases respectively, with 8 bases between them. The CDR3 consists of 13 residues. Germline CDR1 is KGHSH and CDR2 is LQKENI. CDR3 sequence: CASSWQDNQPQHF. The CDR3 DNA sequence: TGTGCCAGCTCATGGCAGGACAATCAGCCCCAGCATTTT.

Only a few counts were recorded for this clonotype. The genes are TRBV29-1 and TRBJ2-7; TRBD1 matches 8 bases. The CDR3 runs 13 residues. Germline assignment: CDR1 SQVTM and CDR2 ANQGSEA. V trimming: 2 bases; J trimming: 2 bases; junction bases outside the gene matches: 2. The CDR3 is CSVEQGAPYEQYF. The CDR3 DNA reads TGCAGCGTTGAACAGGGGGCCCCCTACGAGCAGTACTTC.

This chain connects TRBV7-9 to TRBJ1-5; 8 positions match TRBD1. J was trimmed by 7 bases and V by 3 bases; bases with no gene match: 5. CDR1 and CDR2 (germline): SEHNR, FQNEAQ (reference sequence). The CDR3 has 14 residues. The CDR3 reads CASSLTGDRQPQHF. In nucleotides, the CDR3 is TGTGCCAGCAGCTTGACAGGGGACCGACAGCCCCAGCATTTT.

This clonotype has more than one count but fewer than ten. The chain carries TRBV7-9 and TRBJ2-3; 14 bases agree with TRBD2. Germline V gene data show CDR1 as SEHNR and CDR2 as FQNEAQ (reference sequence). CDR3 length: 17 amino acids. V lost 5 bases, J lost 5 bases, and 9 bases stayed unmatched. The CDR3 DNA reads as TGTGCCAGCAGCCCTCCGGGACTAGCGGGAGTAGGAGATACGCAGTATTTT. Protein product: CASSPPGLAGVGDTQYF.

The CDR3 DNA follows: TGTGCCAGCAGGATCACAGGGGGCTTAGGCTATGGCTACACCTTC. This encodes CASRITGGLGYGYTF. This chain joins TRBV28 and TRBJ1-2; 9 bases fit TRBD1. V shed 6 bases, J shed 4 bases, and the junction held 9 bases outside the gene matches. Germline V gives CDR1 MDHEN, CDR2 SYDVKM. There are 15 residues in the CDR3.

Concerning this clonotype itself: Its ends do not fully match the called genes, so a read error is possible. The V call is TRBV7-9, the J call TRBJ2-6; possible D gene TRBD2, 5 bases. Per germline, CDR1 SEHNR and CDR2 FQNEAQ (reference sequence). The CDR3 contains 16 residues. CDR3 region: CASRLRGLSGTNVLTF. As DNA, the CDR3 is TGTGCCAGCAGACTTCGAGGACTCTCTGGGACCAACGTCCTGACTTTC.

The V and J genes are TRBV7-2 and TRBJ2-7; 11 bases fit TRBD2. This CDR3 has 15 residues. V shed 3 bases and J 5 bases; nucleotides not matched to a gene: 6. Germline lookup yields CDR1 SGHTA and CDR2 FQGNSA. The chain's CDR3 is CASSLRLAGCNEQYF. In nucleotides, the CDR3 is TGTGCCAGCAGCTTGCGACTAGCGGGATGTAACGAGCAGTACTTC.